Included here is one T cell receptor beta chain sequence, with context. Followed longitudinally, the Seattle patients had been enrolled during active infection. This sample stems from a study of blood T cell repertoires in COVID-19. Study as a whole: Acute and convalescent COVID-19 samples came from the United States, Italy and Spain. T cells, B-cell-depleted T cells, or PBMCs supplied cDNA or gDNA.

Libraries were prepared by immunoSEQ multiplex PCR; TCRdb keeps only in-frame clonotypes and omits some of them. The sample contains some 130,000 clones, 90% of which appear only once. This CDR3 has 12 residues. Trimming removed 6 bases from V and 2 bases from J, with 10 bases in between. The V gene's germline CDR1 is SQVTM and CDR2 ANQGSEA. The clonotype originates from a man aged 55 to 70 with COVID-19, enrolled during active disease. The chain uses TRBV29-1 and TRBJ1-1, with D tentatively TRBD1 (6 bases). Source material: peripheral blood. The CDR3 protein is CSVMGHNTEAFF. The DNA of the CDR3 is TGCAGCGTCATGGGACACAACACTGAAGCTTTCTTT.